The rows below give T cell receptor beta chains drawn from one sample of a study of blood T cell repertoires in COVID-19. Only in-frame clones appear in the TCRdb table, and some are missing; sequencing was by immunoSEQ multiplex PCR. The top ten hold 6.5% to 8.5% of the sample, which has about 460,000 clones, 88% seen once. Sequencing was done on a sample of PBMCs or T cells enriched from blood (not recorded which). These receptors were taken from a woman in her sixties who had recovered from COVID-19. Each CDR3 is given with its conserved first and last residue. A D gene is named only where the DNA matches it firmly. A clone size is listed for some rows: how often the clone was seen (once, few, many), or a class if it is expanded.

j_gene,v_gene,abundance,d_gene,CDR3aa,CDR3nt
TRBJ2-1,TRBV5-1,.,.,CASSGGADYNEQFF,TGCGCCAGCAGCGGGGGGGCCGACTACAATGAGCAGTTCTTC
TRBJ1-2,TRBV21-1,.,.,CASSPPLDNTYETIYGYTF,TGTGCCAGCAGCCCCCCCCTGGACAATACTTACGAAACGATCTATGGCTACACCTTC
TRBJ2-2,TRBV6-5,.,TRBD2,CASSFWLAAGELFF,TGTGCCAGCAGTTTCTGGCTAGCGGCCGGGGAGCTGTTTTTT
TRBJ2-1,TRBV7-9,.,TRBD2,CASSSVTSGGYNEQFF,TGTGCCAGCAGCTCCGTGACTAGCGGGGGCTACAATGAGCAGTTCTTC
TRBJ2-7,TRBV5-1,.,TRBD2,CASSLGAAGDSYEQYF,TGCGCCAGCAGCTTGGGGGCAGCGGGGGACTCCTACGAGCAGTACTTC
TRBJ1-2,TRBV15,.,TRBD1,CATSKGTDYGYTF,TGTGCCACCAGCAAGGGGACAGACTATGGCTACACCTTC
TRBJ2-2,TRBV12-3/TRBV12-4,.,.,CASSFAVTGELFF,TGTGCCAGCAGCTTTGCGGTCACCGGGGAGCTGTTTTTT
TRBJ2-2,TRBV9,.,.,CASSVDGMGHHTSTGELFF,TGTGCCAGCAGCGTCGATGGCATGGGCCACCACACGAGCACCGGGGAGCTGTTTTTT
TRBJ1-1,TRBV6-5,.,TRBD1,CASRSDRGRAFF,TGTGCCAGCAGGTCTGACAGGGGGCGAGCTTTCTTT
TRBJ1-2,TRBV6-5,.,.,CASRVPGGPYGYTF,TGTGCCAGCAGAGTCCCGGGGGGGCCCTATGGCTACACCTTC
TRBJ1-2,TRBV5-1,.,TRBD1,CASSYLQGNYGYTF,TGCGCCAGCAGCTACTTACAGGGGAACTATGGCTACACCTTC
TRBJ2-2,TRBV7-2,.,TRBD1,CASRPQGSTGELFF,TGTGCCAGCAGACCACAGGGGTCCACCGGGGAGCTGTTTTTT
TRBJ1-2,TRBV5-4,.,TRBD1,CASSTGGYPSGYTF,TGTGCCAGCAGTACAGGGGGCTATCCTTCTGGCTACACCTTC
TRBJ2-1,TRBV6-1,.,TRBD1,CASSEARTGLGYNEQFF,TGTGCCAGCAGTGAAGCGCGGACAGGGCTTGGGTACAATGAGCAGTTCTTC
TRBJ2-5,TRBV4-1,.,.,CASSRDYQETQYF,TGCGCCAGCAGCCGGGACTACCAAGAGACCCAGTACTTC
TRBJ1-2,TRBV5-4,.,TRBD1,CASSNIPGQGNYGYTF,TGTGCCAGCAGCAACATACCGGGACAGGGGAACTATGGCTACACCTTC
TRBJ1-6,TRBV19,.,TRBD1,CASSIRVRGNSYNSPLHF,TGTGCCAGTAGTATAAGAGTCAGGGGGAACTCCTATAATTCACCCCTCCACTTT
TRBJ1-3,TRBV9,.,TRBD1,CASSVGRSQGAGNTIYF,TGTGCCAGCAGCGTAGGCCGCAGTCAGGGGGCTGGAAACACCATATATTTT
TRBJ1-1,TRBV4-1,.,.,CASSQGGGANTEAFF,TGCGCCAGCAGCCAAGGGGGGGGAGCGAACACTGAAGCTTTCTTT
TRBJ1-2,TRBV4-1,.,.,CASSQDLQVGYTF,TGCGCCAGCAGCCAAGATTTGCAGGTTGGCTACACCTTC
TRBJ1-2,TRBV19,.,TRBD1,CASIGDRAHGYTF,TGTGCCAGTATTGGGGACAGGGCACATGGCTACACCTTC
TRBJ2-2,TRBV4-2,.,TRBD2,CASSQGPGLANTGELFF,TGTGCCAGCAGCCAAGGGCCGGGACTAGCGAACACCGGGGAGCTGTTTTTT
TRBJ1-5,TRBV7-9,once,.,CASSFEPGSCQPQHF,TGTGCCAGCAGCTTTGAGCCAGGGTCGTGTCAGCCCCAGCATTTT
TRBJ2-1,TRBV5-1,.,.,CASSPAVGNEQFF,TGCGCCAGCAGCCCCGCGGTCGGCAATGAGCAGTTCTTC
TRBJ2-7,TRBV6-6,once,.,CASRPDRTYEQYF,TGTGCCAGCAGACCCGACAGGACCTACGAGCAGTACTTC
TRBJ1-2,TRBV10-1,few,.,CASPLGEGPYGYTF,TGCGCCAGCCCCCTAGGGGAGGGGCCCTATGGCTACACCTTC
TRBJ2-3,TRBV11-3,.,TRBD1,CASSPTGADTQYF,TGTGCCAGCAGCCCGACAGGGGCGGATACGCAGTATTTT
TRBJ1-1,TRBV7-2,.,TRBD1,CASSIVTGKNTEAFF,TGTGCCAGCAGCATCGTGACAGGGAAGAACACTGAAGCTTTCTTT
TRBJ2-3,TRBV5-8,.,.,CASSLGHSDTQYF,TGTGCCAGCAGCTTGGGACATTCAGATACGCAGTATTTT
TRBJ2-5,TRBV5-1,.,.,CASSYLPYQETQYF,TGCGCCAGCAGCTACTTACCTTACCAAGAGACCCAGTACTTC